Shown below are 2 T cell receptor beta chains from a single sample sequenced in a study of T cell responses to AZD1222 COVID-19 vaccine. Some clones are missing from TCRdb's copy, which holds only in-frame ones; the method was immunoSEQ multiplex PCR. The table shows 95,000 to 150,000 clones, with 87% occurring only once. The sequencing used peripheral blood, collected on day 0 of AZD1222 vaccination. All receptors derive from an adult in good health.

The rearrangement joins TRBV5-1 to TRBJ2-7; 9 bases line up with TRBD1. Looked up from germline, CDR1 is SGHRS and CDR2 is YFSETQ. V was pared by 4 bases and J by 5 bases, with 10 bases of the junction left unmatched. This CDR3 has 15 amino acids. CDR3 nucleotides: TGCGCCAGCAGCGCATCACAGGGGGCAGGAAACGAGCAGTACTTC. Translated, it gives CASSASQGAGNEQYF.

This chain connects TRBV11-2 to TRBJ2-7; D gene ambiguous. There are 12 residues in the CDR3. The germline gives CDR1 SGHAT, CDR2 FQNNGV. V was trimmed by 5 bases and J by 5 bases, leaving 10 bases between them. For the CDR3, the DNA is TGTGCCAGCAGCCCACCAACCGACGAGCAGTACTTC. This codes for CASSPPTDEQYF.